The text below deals with one T cell receptor (beta chain). Its antigen remains unidentified. Each sample contributed 96,000 or so TCR templates to the assay. Here immunoSEQ multiplex PCR was the method, and the copy in TCRdb shows in-frame clones only, minus some. The table has 60,000 or so clones, more than 85% seen once. Trimming shortened V by 0 bases and J by 3 bases, and 6 bases separated the two germline ends. The CDR3 runs 14 residues. Per germline, CDR1 LNHNV and CDR2 YYDKDF (reference sequence). This sample was included in a study of siplizumab effects on memory and regulatory T cells. The study, taken as a whole, reports: Naive T cells appeared more varied than memory cells and looked like key alloresponse contributors.

This rearrangement joins TRBV15 to TRBJ2-1; D uncertain. This TCR was recovered from a human donor in good health. The sequenced material came from CD8+ T cells sorted from blood. CDR3 bases: TGTGCCACCAGCAGAGAGGCTAGCTACAATGAGCAGTTCTTC. It is translated as CATSREASYNEQFF.